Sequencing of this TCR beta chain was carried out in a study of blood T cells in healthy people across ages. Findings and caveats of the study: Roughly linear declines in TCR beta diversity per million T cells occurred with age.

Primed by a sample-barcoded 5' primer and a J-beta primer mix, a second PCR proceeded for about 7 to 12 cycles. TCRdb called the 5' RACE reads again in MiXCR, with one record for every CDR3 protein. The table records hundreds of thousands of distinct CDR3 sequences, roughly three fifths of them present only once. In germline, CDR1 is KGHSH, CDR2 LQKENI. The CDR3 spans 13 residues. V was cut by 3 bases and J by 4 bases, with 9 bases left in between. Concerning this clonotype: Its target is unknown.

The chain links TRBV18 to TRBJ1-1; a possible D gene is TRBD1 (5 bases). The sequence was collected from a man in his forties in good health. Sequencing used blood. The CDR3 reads CASSPGQGTEAFF. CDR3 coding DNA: TGTGCCAGCTCACCTGGACAAGGCACTGAAGCTTTCTTT.